Sequencing of this TCR beta chain was carried out in a study of cytomegalovirus exposure and HLA in healthy donors. Findings and limits, study-wide: A later analysis found TCR association rates differed by HLA locus, highest for DRB1 and lowest for HLA-C. The classifier reportedly diagnosed cytomegalovirus status with high sensitivity and specificity.

The length of the CDR3 is 16 residues. V lost 1 base and J 3 bases, leaving 15 bases between the germline ends. Germline V CDR1 and CDR2: SEHNR, FQNEAQ (reference sequence). It was healthy bone marrow donors who served as donors. Details on this clone: Antigen unknown.

It was with 60 Vbeta and 13 Jbeta primers that the PCR ran. TCRdb's copy holds only in-frame clones and misses some; the assay was immunoSEQ multiplex PCR. This table holds about 160,000 clones, roughly two thirds found once. The TCR comes from a woman aged 30 to 39 in good health and CMV-seronegative. The chain links TRBV7-9 to TRBJ1-1; D call uncertain. Sequences were obtained from PBMCs. DNA of the CDR3: TGTGCCAGCAGCTTAGAACGGTATGAAGCGGACACTGAAGCTTTCTTT. This encodes CASSLERYEADTEAFF.